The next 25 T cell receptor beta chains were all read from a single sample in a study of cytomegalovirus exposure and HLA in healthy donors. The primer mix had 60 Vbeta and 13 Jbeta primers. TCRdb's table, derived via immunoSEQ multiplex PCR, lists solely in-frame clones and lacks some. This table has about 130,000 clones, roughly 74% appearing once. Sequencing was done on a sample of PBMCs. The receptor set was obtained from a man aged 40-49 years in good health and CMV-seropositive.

CDR3 DNA sequence: TGTGCCACCCATGGAGGACAGGGAAGTAATTCACCCCTCCACTTT. This codes for CATHGGQGSNSPLHF. This chain links TRBV28 with TRBJ1-6, with TRBD1 identical over 8 bases. V shed 10 bases and J 6 bases; nucleotides not matched to a gene: 11. The CDR3 spans 15 residues. Per the germline V gene, CDR1 is MDHEN and CDR2 is SYDVKM.

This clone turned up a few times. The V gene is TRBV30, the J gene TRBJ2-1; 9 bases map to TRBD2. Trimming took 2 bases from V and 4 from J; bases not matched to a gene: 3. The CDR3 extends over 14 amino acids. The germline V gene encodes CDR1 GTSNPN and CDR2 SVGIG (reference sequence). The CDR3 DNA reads TGTGCCTGGAGTAGACTAGCGGAGTACAATGAGCAGTTCTTC. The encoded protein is CAWSRLAEYNEQFF.

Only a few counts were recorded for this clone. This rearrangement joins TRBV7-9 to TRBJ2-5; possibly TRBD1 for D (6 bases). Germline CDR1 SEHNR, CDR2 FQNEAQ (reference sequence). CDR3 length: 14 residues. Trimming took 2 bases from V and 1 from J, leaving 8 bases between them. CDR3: CASSLQGFQETQYF. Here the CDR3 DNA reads TGTGCCAGCAGCTTACAGGGGTTCCAAGAGACCCAGTACTTC.

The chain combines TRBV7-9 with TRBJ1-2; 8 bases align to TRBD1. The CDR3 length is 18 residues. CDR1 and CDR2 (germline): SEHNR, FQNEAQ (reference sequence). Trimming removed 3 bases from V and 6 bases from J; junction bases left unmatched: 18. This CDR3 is CASSFLGSWTGSPHGYTF. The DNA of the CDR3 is TGTGCCAGCAGCTTTCTTGGAAGTTGGACAGGGAGCCCCCATGGCTACACCTTC. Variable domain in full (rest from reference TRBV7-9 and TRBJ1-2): DTGVSQNPRHKITKRGQNVTFRCDPISEHNRLYWYRQTLGQGPEFLTYFQNEAQLEKSRLLSDRFSAERPKGSFSTLEIQRTEQGDSAMYLCASSFLGSWTGSPHGYTFGSGTRLTVV.

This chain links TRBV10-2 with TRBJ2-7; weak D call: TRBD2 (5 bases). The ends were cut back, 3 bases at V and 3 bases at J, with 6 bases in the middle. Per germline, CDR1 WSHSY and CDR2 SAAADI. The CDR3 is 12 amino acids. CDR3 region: CASSDGLYEQYF. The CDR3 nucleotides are TGCGCCAGCAGTGACGGACTCTACGAGCAGTACTTC.

CDR3 loop: CASSALPGQGTDTQYF. CDR3 bases: TGTGCCAGCAGTGCCCTTCCGGGACAGGGCACAGATACGCAGTATTTT. J is TRBJ2-3 and V is TRBV9, with TRBD1 matching 8 bases. V lost 5 bases and J lost 1; bases outside the gene matches: 9. The CDR3 extends over 16 amino acids. CDR1 is SGDLS and CDR2 is YYNGEE in the germline V gene.

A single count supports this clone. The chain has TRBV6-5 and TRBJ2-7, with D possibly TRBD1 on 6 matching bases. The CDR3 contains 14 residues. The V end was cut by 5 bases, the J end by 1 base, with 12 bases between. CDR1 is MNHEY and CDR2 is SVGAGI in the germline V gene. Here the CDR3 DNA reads TGTGCCAGCAGTGACAGGACTCGATCCTACGAGCAGTACTTC. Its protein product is CASSDRTRSYEQYF.

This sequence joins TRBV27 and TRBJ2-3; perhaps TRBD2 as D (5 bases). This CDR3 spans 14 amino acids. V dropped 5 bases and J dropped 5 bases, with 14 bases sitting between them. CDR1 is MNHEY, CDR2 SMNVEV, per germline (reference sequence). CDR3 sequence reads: CASSQRTVRDTQYF. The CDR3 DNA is TGTGCCAGCAGTCAGCGGACGGTCAGAGATACGCAGTATTTT.

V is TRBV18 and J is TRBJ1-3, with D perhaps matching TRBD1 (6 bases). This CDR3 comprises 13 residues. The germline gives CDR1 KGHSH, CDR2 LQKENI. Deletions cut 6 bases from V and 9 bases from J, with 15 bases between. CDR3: CASSTGMGTTIYF. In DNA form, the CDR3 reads TGTGCCAGCTCGACAGGCATGGGGACCACCATATATTTT.

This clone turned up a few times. CDR3 coding DNA: TGCGCCAGCAGTGTAATGGGACAGGGGCGTCCCGGGGAGCTGTTTTTT. Translating gives CASSVMGQGRPGELFF. The V gene is TRBV10-1, the J gene TRBJ2-2; 10 bases match TRBD1. The CDR3 contains 16 residues. The ends lost 4 bases at V and 6 bases at J; junction bases unmatched: 8. Germline V gene sequence: CDR1 WNHNN, CDR2 SYGVQD (reference sequence).

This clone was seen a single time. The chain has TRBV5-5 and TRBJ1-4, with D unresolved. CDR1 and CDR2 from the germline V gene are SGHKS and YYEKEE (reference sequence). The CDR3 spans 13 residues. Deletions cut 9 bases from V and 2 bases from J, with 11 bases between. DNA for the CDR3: TGTGCCACTTCTAGCAGGACTAATGAAAAACTGTTTTTT. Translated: CATSSRTNEKLFF.

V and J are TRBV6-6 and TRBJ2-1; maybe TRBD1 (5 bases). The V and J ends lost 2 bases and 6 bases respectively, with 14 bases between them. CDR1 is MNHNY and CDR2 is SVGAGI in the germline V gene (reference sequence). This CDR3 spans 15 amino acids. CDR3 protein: CASSYGSGLFNEQFF. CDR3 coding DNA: TGTGCCAGCAGTTACGGCTCAGGGTTATTCAATGAGCAGTTCTTC.

CDR3 sequence: CASSLSRVNTGELFF. CDR3 DNA: TGTGCCAGCTCACTCTCCAGGGTCAACACCGGGGAGCTGTTTTTT. The chain has TRBV18 and TRBJ2-2, with a weak D call TRBD1 (5 bases). CDR3 length: 15 residues. Between the trimmed V and J ends, which lost 4 bases and 2 bases, there was a span of 11 bases. From germline, CDR1 is KGHSH and CDR2 LQKENI.

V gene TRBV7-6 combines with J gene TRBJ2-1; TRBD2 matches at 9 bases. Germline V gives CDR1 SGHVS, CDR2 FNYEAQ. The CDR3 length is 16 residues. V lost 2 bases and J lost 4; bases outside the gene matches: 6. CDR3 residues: CASSLLASGIYNEQFF. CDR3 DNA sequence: TGTGCCAGCAGCTTACTCGCTAGCGGGATTTACAATGAGCAGTTCTTC.

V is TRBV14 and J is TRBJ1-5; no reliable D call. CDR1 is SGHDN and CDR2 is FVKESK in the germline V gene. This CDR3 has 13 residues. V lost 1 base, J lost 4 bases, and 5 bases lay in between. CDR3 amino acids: CASSQGLNQPQHF. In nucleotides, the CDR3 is TGTGCCAGCAGCCAAGGTTTAAATCAGCCCCAGCATTTT.

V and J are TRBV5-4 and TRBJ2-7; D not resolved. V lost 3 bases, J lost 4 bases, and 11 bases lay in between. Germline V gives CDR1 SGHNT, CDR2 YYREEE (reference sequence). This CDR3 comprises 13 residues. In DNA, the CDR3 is TGTGCCAGCAGCTCACGATCCACATACGAGCAGTACTTC. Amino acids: CASSSRSTYEQYF.

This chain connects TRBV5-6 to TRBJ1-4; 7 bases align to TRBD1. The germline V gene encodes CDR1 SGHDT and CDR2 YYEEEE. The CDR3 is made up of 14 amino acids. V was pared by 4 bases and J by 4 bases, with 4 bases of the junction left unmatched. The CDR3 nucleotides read TGTGCCAGCAGCCTAGGGACAGTTAATGAAAAACTGTTTTTT. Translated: CASSLGTVNEKLFF. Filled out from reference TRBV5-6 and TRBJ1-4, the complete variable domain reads DAGVTQSPTHLIKTRGQQVTLRCSPKSGHDTVSWYQQALGQGPQFIFQYYEEEERQRGNFPDRFSGHQFPNYSSELNVNALLLGDSALYLCASSLGTVNEKLFFGSGTQLSVL.

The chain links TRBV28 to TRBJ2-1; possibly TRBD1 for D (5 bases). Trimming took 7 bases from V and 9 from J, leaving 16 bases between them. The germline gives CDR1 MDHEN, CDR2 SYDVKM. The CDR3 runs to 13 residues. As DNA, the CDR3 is TGTGCCAGCAACTCAGGGAAAAACGGTGAGCAGTTCTTC. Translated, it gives CASNSGKNGEQFF. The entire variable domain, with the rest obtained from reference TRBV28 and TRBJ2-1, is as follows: DVKVTQSSRYLVKRTGEKVFLECVQDMDHENMFWYRQDPGLGLRLIYFSYDVKMKEKGDIPEGYSVSREKKERFSLILESASTNQTSMYLCASNSGKNGEQFFGPGTRLTVL.

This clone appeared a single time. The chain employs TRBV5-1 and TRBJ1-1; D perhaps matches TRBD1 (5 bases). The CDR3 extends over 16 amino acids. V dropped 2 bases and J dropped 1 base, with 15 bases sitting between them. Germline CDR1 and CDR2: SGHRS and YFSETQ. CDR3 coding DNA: TGCGCCAGCAGCTTCAGGAGGGGCGGACCGAACACTGAAGCTTTCTTT. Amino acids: CASSFRRGGPNTEAFF.

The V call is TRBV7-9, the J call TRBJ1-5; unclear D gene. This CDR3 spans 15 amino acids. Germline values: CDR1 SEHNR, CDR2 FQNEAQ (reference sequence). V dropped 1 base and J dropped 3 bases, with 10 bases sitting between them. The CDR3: CASSLDGSSNQPQHF. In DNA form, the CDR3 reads TGTGCCAGCAGCTTAGATGGCAGTTCCAATCAGCCCCAGCATTTT.

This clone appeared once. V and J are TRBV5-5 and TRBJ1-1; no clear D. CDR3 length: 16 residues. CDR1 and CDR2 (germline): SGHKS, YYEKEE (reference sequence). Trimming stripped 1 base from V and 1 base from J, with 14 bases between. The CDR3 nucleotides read TGTGCCAGCAGCTTGTTCGCGATAAGTACGAACACTGAAGCTTTCTTT. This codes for CASSLFAISTNTEAFF.

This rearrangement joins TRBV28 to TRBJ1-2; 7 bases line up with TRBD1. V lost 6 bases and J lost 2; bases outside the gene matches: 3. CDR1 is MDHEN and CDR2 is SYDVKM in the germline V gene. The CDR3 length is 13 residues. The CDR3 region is CASRLGQNYGYTF. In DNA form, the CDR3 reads TGTGCCAGCAGGTTGGGACAGAACTATGGCTACACCTTC.

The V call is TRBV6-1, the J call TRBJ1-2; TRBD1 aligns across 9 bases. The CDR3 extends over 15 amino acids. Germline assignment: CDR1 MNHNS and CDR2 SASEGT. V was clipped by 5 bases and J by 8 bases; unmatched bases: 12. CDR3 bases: TGTGCCAGCAGTTCCCCCCCCGGACAGGGGTTAGGCTACACCTTC. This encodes CASSSPPGQGLGYTF.

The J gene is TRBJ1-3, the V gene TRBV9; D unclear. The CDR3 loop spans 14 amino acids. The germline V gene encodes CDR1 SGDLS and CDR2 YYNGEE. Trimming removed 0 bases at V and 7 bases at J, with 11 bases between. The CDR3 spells CASSVAGSVNTIYF. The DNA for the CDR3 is TGTGCCAGCAGCGTAGCGGGTTCCGTCAACACCATATATTTT.

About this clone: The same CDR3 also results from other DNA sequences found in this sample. CDR3 residues: CASSLAGGHEQYF. In DNA form, the CDR3 reads TGTGCCAGCAGCTTAGCGGGAGGGCACGAGCAGTACTTC. This chain uses TRBV7-9 with TRBJ2-7; TRBD2 aligns across 7 bases. V shed 0 bases and J 5 bases; nucleotides not matched to a gene: 1. The CDR3 length is 13 residues. CDR1 and CDR2 from the germline V gene are SEHNR and FQNEAQ (reference sequence).